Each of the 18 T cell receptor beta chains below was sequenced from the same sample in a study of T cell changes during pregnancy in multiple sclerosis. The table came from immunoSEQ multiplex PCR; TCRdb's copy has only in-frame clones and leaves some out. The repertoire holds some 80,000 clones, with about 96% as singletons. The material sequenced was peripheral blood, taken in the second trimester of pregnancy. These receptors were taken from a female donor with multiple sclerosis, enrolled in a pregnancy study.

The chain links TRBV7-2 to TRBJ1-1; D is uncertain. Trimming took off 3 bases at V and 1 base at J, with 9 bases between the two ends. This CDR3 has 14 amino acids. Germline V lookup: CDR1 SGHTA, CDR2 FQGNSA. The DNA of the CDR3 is TGTGCCAGCAGCTTCGACTTCCCGAACACTGAAGCTTTCTTT. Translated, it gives CASSFDFPNTEAFF.

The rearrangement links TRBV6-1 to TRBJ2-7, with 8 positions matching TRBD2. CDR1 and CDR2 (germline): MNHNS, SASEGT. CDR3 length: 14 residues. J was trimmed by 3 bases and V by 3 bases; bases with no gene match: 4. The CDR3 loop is CASSDAGGGYEQYF. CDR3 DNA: TGTGCCAGCAGTGATGCGGGAGGAGGCTACGAGCAGTACTTC.

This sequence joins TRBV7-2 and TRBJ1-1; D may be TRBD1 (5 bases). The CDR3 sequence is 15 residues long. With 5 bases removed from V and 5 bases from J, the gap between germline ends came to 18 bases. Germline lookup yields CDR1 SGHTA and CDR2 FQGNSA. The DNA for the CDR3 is TGTGCCAGCAGCCCGAGTCCAGGGCTGGGGACTGAAGCTTTCTTT. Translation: CASSPSPGLGTEAFF.

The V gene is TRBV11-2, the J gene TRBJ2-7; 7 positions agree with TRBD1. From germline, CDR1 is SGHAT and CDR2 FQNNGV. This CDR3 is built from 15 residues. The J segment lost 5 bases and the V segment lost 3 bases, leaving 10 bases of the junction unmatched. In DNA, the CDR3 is TGTGCCAGCAGCTTCCCCCGACAGGGCAGCCACGAGCAGTACTTC. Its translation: CASSFPRQGSHEQYF. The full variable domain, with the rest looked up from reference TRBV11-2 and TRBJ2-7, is EAGVAQSPRYKIIEKRQSVAFWCNPISGHATLYWYQQILGQGPKLLIQFQNNGVVDDSQLPKDRFSAERLKGVDSTLKIQPAKLEDSAVYLCASSFPRQGSHEQYFGPGTRLTVT.

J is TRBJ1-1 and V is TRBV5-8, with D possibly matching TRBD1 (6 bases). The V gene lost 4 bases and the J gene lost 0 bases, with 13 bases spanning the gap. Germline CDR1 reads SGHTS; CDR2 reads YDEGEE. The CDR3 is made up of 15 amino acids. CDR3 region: CASSPLTGMNTEAFF. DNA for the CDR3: TGTGCCAGCAGCCCGCTGACAGGAATGAACACTGAAGCTTTCTTT.

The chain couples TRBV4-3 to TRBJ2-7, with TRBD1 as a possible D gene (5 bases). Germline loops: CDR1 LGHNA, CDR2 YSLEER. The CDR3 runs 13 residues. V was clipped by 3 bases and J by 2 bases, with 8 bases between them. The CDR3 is CASSQRQTYEQYF. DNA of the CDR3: TGCGCCAGCAGCCAGAGACAGACCTACGAGCAGTACTTC.

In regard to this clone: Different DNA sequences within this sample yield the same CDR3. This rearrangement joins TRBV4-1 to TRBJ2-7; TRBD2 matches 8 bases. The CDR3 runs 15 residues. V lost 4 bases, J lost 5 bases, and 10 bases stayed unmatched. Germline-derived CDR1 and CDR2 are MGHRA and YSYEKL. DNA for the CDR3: TGCGCCAGCAGCCCCGTAGCGGGAACCCGTCACGAGCAGTACTTC. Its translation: CASSPVAGTRHEQYF.

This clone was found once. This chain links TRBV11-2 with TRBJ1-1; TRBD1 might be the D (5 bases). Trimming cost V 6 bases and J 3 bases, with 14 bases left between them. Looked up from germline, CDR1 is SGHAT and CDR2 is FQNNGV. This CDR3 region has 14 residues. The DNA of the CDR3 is TGTGCCAGCAGGCGCGGGGGTATGGACACTGAAGCTTTCTTT. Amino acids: CASRRGGMDTEAFF.

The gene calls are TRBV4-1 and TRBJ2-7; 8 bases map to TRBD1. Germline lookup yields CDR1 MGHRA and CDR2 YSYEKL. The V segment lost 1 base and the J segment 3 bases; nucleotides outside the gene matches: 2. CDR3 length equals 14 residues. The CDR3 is CASSQGDRGYEQYF. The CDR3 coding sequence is TGCGCCAGCAGCCAAGGCGACAGGGGCTACGAGCAGTACTTC.

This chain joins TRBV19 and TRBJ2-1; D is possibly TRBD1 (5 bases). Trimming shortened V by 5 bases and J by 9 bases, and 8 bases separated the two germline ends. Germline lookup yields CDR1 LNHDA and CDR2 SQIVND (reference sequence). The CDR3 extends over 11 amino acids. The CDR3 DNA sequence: TGTGCCAGTAGTTCAGGGCTTGAGCAGTTCTTC. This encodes CASSSGLEQFF.

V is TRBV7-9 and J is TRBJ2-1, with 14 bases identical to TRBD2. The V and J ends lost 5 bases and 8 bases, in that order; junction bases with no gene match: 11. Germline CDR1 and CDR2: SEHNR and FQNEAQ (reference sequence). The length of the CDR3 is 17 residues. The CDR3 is CASSIPSGTSGSYEQFF. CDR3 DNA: TGTGCCAGCAGCATTCCCTCCGGGACTAGCGGGAGTTATGAGCAGTTCTTC.

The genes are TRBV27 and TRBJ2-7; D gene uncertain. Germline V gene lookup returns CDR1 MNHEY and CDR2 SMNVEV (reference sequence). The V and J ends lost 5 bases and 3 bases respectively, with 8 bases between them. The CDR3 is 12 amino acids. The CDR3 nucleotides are TGTGCCAGCAGTCGAATCGGCTACGAGCAGTACTTC. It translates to CASSRIGYEQYF.

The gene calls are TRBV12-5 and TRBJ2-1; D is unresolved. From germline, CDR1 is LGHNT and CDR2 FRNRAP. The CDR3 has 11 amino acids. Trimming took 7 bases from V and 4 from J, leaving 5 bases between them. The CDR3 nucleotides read TGTGCTAGTGACTCATACAATGAGCAGTTCTTC. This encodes CASDSYNEQFF.

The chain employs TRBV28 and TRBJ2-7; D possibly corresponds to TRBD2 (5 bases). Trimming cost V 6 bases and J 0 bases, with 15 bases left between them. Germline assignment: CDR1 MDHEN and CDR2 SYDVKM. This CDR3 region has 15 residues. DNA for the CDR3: TGTGCCAGCAGCTCTATGGACTTTAGCTCCTACGAGCAGTACTTC. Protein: CASSSMDFSSYEQYF.

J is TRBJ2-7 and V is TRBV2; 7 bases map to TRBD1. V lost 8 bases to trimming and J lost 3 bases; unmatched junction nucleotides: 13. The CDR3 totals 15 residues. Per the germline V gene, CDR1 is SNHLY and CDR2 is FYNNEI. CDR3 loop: CASGPPGTAIYEQYF. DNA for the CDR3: TGTGCCAGCGGCCCTCCCGGGACAGCTATCTACGAGCAGTACTTC.

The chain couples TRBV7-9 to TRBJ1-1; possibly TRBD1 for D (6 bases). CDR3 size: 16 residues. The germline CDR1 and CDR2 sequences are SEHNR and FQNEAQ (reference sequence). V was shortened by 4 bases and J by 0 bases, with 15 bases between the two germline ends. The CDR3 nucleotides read TGTGCCAGCAGCTCCGGGCGGGGGCAGGTGAACACTGAAGCTTTCTTT. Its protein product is CASSSGRGQVNTEAFF.

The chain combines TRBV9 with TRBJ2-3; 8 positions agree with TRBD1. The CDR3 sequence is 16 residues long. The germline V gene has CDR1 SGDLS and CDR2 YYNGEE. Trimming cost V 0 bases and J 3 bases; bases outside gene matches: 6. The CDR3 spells CASSVASGGPTDTQYF. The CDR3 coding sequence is TGTGCCAGCAGCGTAGCCTCAGGGGGCCCGACAGATACGCAGTATTTT. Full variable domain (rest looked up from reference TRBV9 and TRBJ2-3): DSGVTQTPKHLITATGQRVTLRCSPRSGDLSVYWYQQSLDQGLQFLIQYYNGEERAKGNILERFSAQQFPDLHSELNLSSLELGDSALYFCASSVASGGPTDTQYFGPGTRLTVL.

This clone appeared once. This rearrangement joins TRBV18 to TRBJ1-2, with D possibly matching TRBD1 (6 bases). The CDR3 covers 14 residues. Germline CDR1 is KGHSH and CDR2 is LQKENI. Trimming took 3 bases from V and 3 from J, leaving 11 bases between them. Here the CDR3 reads CASSPVDSYYGYTF. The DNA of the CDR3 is TGTGCCAGCTCACCTGTGGACAGTTACTATGGCTACACCTTC.